Listed below are T cell receptor beta chains from one sample, sequenced in a study of early T cells in non-severe SARS-CoV-2 infection. TCRdb reprocessed the 5' RACE reads via MiXCR and lists one record per CDR3 protein. Of under 60,000 distinct CDR3 sequences in the sample, around 6% were seen once. Specimen: whole blood. These receptors all stem from an adult who was a healthcare worker with PCR-confirmed SARS-CoV-2 infection or an uninfected control (not recorded which). Both conserved end residues are part of each CDR3. Fields, in order: clone size, D gene, V gene, J gene, CDR3 protein, CDR3 DNA. A D gene is named only where the DNA matches it firmly. Clone size is given for some rows only: seen once, a few or many times, or a class if the clone is expanded.

size: few
D: TRBD1
V: TRBV10-3
J: TRBJ2-2
CDR3: CAIRSLEITGTGQTGELFF
DNA: TGTGCCATCAGATCCCTCGAAATAACCGGGACAGGGCAAACCGGGGAGCTGTTTTTT

size: many
D: -
V: TRBV5-1
J: TRBJ2-3
CDR3: CASSLQGDTQYF
DNA: TGCGCCAGCAGCTTGCAAGGGGATACGCAGTATTTT

size: -
D: TRBD2
V: TRBV6-2/TRBV6-3
J: TRBJ2-3
CDR3: CASSYSGGGADTQYF
DNA: TGTGCCAGCAGTTACTCTGGCGGGGGGGCCGATACGCAGTATTTT

size: -
D: -
V: TRBV20-1
J: TRBJ2-1
CDR3: CSARGLTGFIEFF
DNA: TGCAGTGCTAGAGGCCTCACAGGGTTTATAGAGTTCTTC

size: -
D: -
V: TRBV7-2
J: TRBJ2-1
CDR3: CASSRARGTHEQFF
DNA: TGTGCCAGCAGCCGCGCACGGGGCACGCATGAGCAGTTCTTC

size: -
D: -
V: TRBV27
J: TRBJ1-1
CDR3: CASTPWGVNTEAFF
DNA: TGTGCCAGCACTCCCTGGGGGGTGAACACTGAAGCTTTCTTT

size: many
D: -
V: TRBV5-1
J: TRBJ2-7
CDR3: CASSLGTALSLYF
DNA: TGCGCCAGCAGCTTGGGGACAGCTTTAAGTCTGTACTTC

size: many
D: TRBD1
V: TRBV6-6
J: TRBJ2-2
CDR3: CASSLPGTGAGELFF
DNA: TGTGCCAGCAGCCTTCCCGGGACAGGGGCCGGGGAGCTGTTTTTT

size: few
D: -
V: TRBV6-2/TRBV6-3
J: TRBJ1-6
CDR3: CASTNSAFRGNSPLHF
DNA: TGTGCCAGCACCAACTCGGCGTTTCGAGGGAATTCACCCCTCCACTTT

size: -
D: TRBD2
V: TRBV27
J: TRBJ2-1
CDR3: CASSFAGGSYNEQFF
DNA: TGTGCCAGCAGTTTCGCGGGGGGCTCCTACAATGAGCAGTTCTTC

size: many
D: -
V: TRBV7-8
J: TRBJ2-1
CDR3: CASSLVRAEQFF
DNA: TGTGCCAGCAGCTTAGTTCGTGCTGAGCAGTTCTTC

size: -
D: -
V: TRBV29-1
J: TRBJ2-2
CDR3: CSGKNTGELFF
DNA: TGCAGCGGAAAGAACACCGGGGAGCTGTTTTTT

size: many
D: -
V: TRBV9
J: TRBJ1-2
CDR3: CASSDSDLYGYTF
DNA: TGTGCCAGCAGCGACTCGGATCTCTATGGCTACACCTTC

size: many
D: -
V: TRBV12-3/TRBV12-4
J: TRBJ2-6
CDR3: CASTLPLGPSSGANVLTF
DNA: TGTGCCAGCACTTTACCACTGGGACCTAGCTCTGGGGCCAACGTCCTGACTTTC

size: many
D: -
V: TRBV19
J: TRBJ1-2
CDR3: CASSMIVFYGYTF
DNA: TGTGCCAGTAGTATGATCGTCTTCTATGGCTACACCTTC

size: -
D: TRBD2
V: TRBV6-1
J: TRBJ2-5
CDR3: CASIAGGPGETQYF
DNA: TGTGCCAGCATTGCGGGAGGGCCGGGGGAGACCCAGTACTTC

size: few
D: TRBD1
V: TRBV11-2
J: TRBJ1-2
CDR3: CASSLLADRGRSYGYTF
DNA: TGTGCCAGCAGCTTACTCGCTGACAGGGGGCGAAGCTATGGCTACACCTTC

size: many
D: TRBD1
V: TRBV6-6
J: TRBJ2-7
CDR3: CASRDSYPHEQYF
DNA: TGTGCCAGCCGGGACAGCTATCCCCACGAGCAGTACTTC

size: many
D: -
V: TRBV7-6
J: TRBJ2-6
CDR3: CASSHIKVVGPNVLTF
DNA: TGTGCCAGCAGCCATATAAAGGTCGTCGGACCCAACGTCCTGACTTTC

size: -
D: -
V: TRBV7-2
J: TRBJ2-7
CDR3: CASSLGAGDYEQYF
DNA: TGTGCCAGCAGCTTAGGCGCAGGGGATTACGAGCAGTACTTC

size: many
D: -
V: TRBV7-8
J: TRBJ2-1
CDR3: CASSLGVTGAHKSSYNEQFF
DNA: TGTGCCAGCAGCTTAGGGGTTACGGGGGCTCACAAGAGCTCCTACAATGAGCAGTTCTTC

size: many
D: TRBD1
V: TRBV29-1
J: TRBJ1-1
CDR3: CSVDGQGAGGAFF
DNA: TGCAGCGTTGATGGCCAGGGGGCGGGTGGAGCTTTCTTT

size: -
D: TRBD2
V: TRBV28
J: TRBJ2-7
CDR3: CASSSSGAAGYEQYF
DNA: TGTGCCAGCAGCTCCAGCGGGGCAGCCGGCTACGAGCAGTACTTC

size: many
D: -
V: TRBV12-3/TRBV12-4
J: TRBJ1-2
CDR3: CASSPKAHARNYGYTF
DNA: TGTGCCAGCAGTCCCAAGGCCCATGCCCGGAACTATGGCTACACCTTC

size: -
D: -
V: TRBV14
J: TRBJ2-7
CDR3: CASSPGGWRNSYEQYF
DNA: TGTGCCAGCAGCCCAGGAGGATGGAGGAACTCCTACGAGCAGTACTTC

size: many
D: -
V: TRBV10-3
J: TRBJ2-7
CDR3: CAIALPGSSYEQYF
DNA: TGTGCCATCGCTCTCCCGGGGTCCTCCTACGAGCAGTACTTC

size: few
D: -
V: TRBV3-1
J: TRBJ1-6
CDR3: CASSPTGGFYHF
DNA: TGTGCCAGCAGCCCGACGGGCGGGTTCTACCACTTT

size: many
D: TRBD2
V: TRBV10-2
J: TRBJ2-7
CDR3: CASSPAGSSYEQYF
DNA: TGCGCCAGCAGCCCAGCGGGGAGCTCCTACGAGCAGTACTTC

size: few
D: -
V: TRBV12-5
J: TRBJ1-1
CDR3: CASGPRVRDTEAFF
DNA: TGTGCTAGTGGTCCGCGGGTGAGGGACACTGAAGCTTTCTTT

size: many
D: -
V: TRBV12-3/TRBV12-4
J: TRBJ2-4
CDR3: CASSLWGSAWAKNIQYF
DNA: TGTGCCAGCAGCCTATGGGGGTCAGCTTGGGCCAAAAACATTCAGTACTTC